Following are 30 T cell receptor beta chains from one sample sequenced in a study of blood T cell repertoires in COVID-19. Only in-frame clones appear in the TCRdb table, and some are missing; sequencing was by immunoSEQ multiplex PCR. The sample records over 300,000 clones, 89% being singletons. Input material: PBMCs or T cells enriched from blood (not recorded which). The receptors stem from a woman aged 40-49 years who had recovered from COVID-19.

This rearrangement joins TRBV10-1 to TRBJ2-1, with 10 bases that match TRBD2. In germline, CDR1 is WNHNN, CDR2 SYGVQD (reference sequence). After removal of 5 bases from V and 10 bases from J, the junction contained 5 bases not matched to a gene. The CDR3 has 13 residues. For the CDR3, the DNA is TGCGCCAGCAGTCACGGACTAGCGGCCGAGCAGTTCTTC. Translating it yields CASSHGLAAEQFF.

The chain employs TRBV12-3 or TRBV12-4 and TRBJ1-1; D call uncertain. V gave up 4 bases and J gave up 4 bases, with 10 bases separating them. The CDR3 runs to 13 residues. The CDR3 coding sequence is TGTGCCAGCAGTTCCCTTCCCGGCACTGAAGCTTTCTTT. Translation gives CASSSLPGTEAFF.

The V call is TRBV10-3, the J call TRBJ2-7, with TRBD1 matching over 12 bases. V dropped 4 bases and J dropped 5; count of bases not matched to a gene: 9. Germline V gene lookup returns CDR1 ENHRY and CDR2 SYGVKD. This CDR3 spans 16 amino acids. The CDR3 here is CAISGGGTGGIDEQYF. CDR3 sequence (DNA): TGTGCCATCAGTGGGGGTGGGACAGGGGGCATCGACGAGCAGTACTTC.

This chain links TRBV4-1 with TRBJ2-1; D is unclear. This CDR3 comprises 13 residues. From germline, CDR1 is MGHRA and CDR2 YSYEKL. Trimming left V 1 base short and J 9 bases short, with 10 bases between. The CDR3 bases are TGCGCCAGCAGCCAAGTTCTCGTTGTTGAGCAGTTCTTC. Its protein is CASSQVLVVEQFF.

This clone was picked up a small number of times. This chain links TRBV6-5 with TRBJ1-4; D unresolved. The CDR3 consists of 12 residues. In germline, CDR1 is MNHEY, CDR2 SVGAGI. V gave up 6 bases and J gave up 6 bases, with 8 bases separating them. The CDR3 sequence is CASRTQDEKLFF. DNA of the CDR3: TGTGCCAGCAGAACTCAAGATGAAAAACTGTTTTTT.

The rearrangement links TRBV19 to TRBJ1-4, with a tentative D call TRBD1 (6 bases). Per the germline V gene, CDR1 is LNHDA and CDR2 is SQIVND (reference sequence). Trimming left V 4 bases short and J 0 bases short, with 15 bases between. The CDR3 spans 17 residues. The CDR3 DNA reads TGTGCCAGTAGTACGGCCTTCAGGGGACCAACTAATGAAAAACTGTTTTTT. Residues: CASSTAFRGPTNEKLFF.

The V call is TRBV18, the J call TRBJ2-7; 9 bases match TRBD2. V was pared by 1 base and J by 2 bases, with 6 bases of the junction left unmatched. This CDR3 has 16 amino acids. In germline, CDR1 is KGHSH, CDR2 LQKENI. The DNA for the CDR3 is TGTGCCAGCTCACCACTAGGGCGGGGGGGAGCCTACGAGCAGTACTTC. Translation gives CASSPLGRGGAYEQYF.

The gene calls are TRBV13 and TRBJ2-2, with TRBD1 matching over 7 bases. The CDR3 covers 16 residues. From germline, CDR1 is PRHDT and CDR2 FYEKMQ (reference sequence). Losses at the gene ends were 6 bases for V and 0 bases for J; bases not matched to a gene: 7. This CDR3 reads CASRSRQGPNTGELFF. The CDR3 DNA sequence: TGTGCCAGCAGATCTCGACAGGGACCGAACACCGGGGAGCTGTTTTTT. The whole variable domain, remainder taken from reference TRBV13 and TRBJ2-2, is AAGVIQSPRHLIKEKRETATLKCYPIPRHDTVYWYQQGPGQDPQFLISFYEKMQSDKGSIPDRFSAQQFSDYHSELNMSSLELGDSALYFCASRSRQGPNTGELFFGEGSRLTVL.

The sample holds a few counts of this clone. V and J are TRBV7-2 and TRBJ2-3; 9 bases map to TRBD1. Trimming removed 3 bases from V and 5 bases from J; junction bases left unmatched: 6. In germline, CDR1 is SGHTA, CDR2 FQGNSA. This CDR3 is 15 amino acids long. The CDR3 sequence: CASSFGTGYEDTQYF. The CDR3 DNA follows: TGTGCCAGCAGCTTCGGGACAGGGTATGAAGATACGCAGTATTTT.

The chain recombines TRBV5-1 with TRBJ1-1; TRBD1 is a possible D gene (5 bases). The V gene lost 0 bases and the J gene lost 4 bases, with 13 bases spanning the gap. The length of the CDR3 is 15 residues. In germline, CDR1 is SGHRS, CDR2 YFSETQ. The CDR3 sequence: CASSLAKDGGTEAFF. The CDR3 nucleotides read TGCGCCAGCAGCTTGGCAAAAGACGGGGGCACTGAAGCTTTCTTT. The entire variable domain, with the rest obtained from reference TRBV5-1 and TRBJ1-1, is as follows: KAGVTQTPRYLIKTRGQQVTLSCSPISGHRSVSWYQQTPGQGLQFLFEYFSETQRNKGNFPGRFSGRQFSNSRSEMNVSTLELGDSALYLCASSLAKDGGTEAFFGQGTRLTVV.

In this sample, this clone turned up a few times. This chain connects TRBV27 to TRBJ1-6, with 7 bases aligning to TRBD1. Trimming cost V 4 bases and J 15 bases; bases outside gene matches: 9. CDR1 and CDR2 from the germline V gene are MNHEY and SMNVEV (reference sequence). The CDR3 loop spans 13 amino acids. The CDR3 DNA reads as TGTGCCAGCAGTTCTCGGGACAGTGGTGTCCTCCACTTT. Translated, it gives CASSSRDSGVLHF.

The chain joins TRBV11-3 to TRBJ1-1; TRBD1 might be the D (6 bases). Germline V lookup: CDR1 SGHNT, CDR2 YENEEA. V was trimmed by 5 bases and J by 2 bases, leaving 15 bases between them. The CDR3 spans 15 residues. The CDR3 spells CASSGLGAFNTEAFF. DNA for the CDR3: TGTGCCAGCAGCGGTCTGGGGGCCTTTAACACTGAAGCTTTCTTT.

This clone was seen a handful of times. This sequence joins TRBV7-9 and TRBJ1-2; 7 positions agree with TRBD1. The CDR3 is 13 amino acids. The junction had 2 bases not matched to a gene; V was cut back by 3 bases and J by 4 bases. Germline CDR1 reads SEHNR; CDR2 reads FQNEAQ (reference sequence). DNA for the CDR3: TGTGCCAGCAGCTTGGGACAGAGCTATGGCTACACCTTC. Residues: CASSLGQSYGYTF.

This clone appeared a single time. The rearrangement links TRBV7-9 to TRBJ2-7; 8 nucleotides line up with TRBD2. The germline V gene encodes CDR1 SEHNR and CDR2 FQNEAQ (reference sequence). CDR3 length equals 15 residues. V trimming: 1 base; J trimming: 5 bases; junction bases outside the gene matches: 7. CDR3 coding DNA: TGTGCCAGCAGCTTAGTTGCGGGGGGAGATAACGAGCAGTACTTC. This translates into CASSLVAGGDNEQYF.

The chain has TRBV19 and TRBJ1-2, with D hard to call. The CDR3 is 15 residues long. Trimming stripped 0 bases from V and 7 bases from J, with 15 bases between. The germline gives CDR1 LNHDA, CDR2 SQIVND (reference sequence). In nucleotides, the CDR3 is TGTGCCAGTAGTATAGAGACTCTAGGGAGGAGTGGCTACACCTTC. Amino acids: CASSIETLGRSGYTF.

This chain links TRBV19 with TRBJ2-1, with D perhaps TRBD2 (6 bases). V dropped 5 bases and J dropped 4 bases, with 12 bases sitting between them. The CDR3 length is 14 residues. The germline CDR1 and CDR2 sequences are LNHDA and SQIVND (reference sequence). CDR3 region: CASSPGGFYNEQFF. CDR3 bases: TGTGCCAGTAGTCCCGGGGGTTTTTACAATGAGCAGTTCTTC.

The chain combines TRBV9 with TRBJ1-1; D gene uncertain. Trimming pared 2 bases from V and 0 bases from J, leaving 5 bases between. The CDR3 runs 13 residues. CDR1 is SGDLS and CDR2 is YYNGEE in the germline V gene. CDR3 sequence reads: CASSVQVNTEAFF. Written as DNA, the CDR3 is TGTGCCAGCAGCGTCCAGGTGAACACTGAAGCTTTCTTT. The whole variable domain, filled in from reference TRBV9 and TRBJ1-1, reads DSGVTQTPKHLITATGQRVTLRCSPRSGDLSVYWYQQSLDQGLQFLIQYYNGEERAKGNILERFSAQQFPDLHSELNLSSLELGDSALYFCASSVQVNTEAFFGQGTRLTVV.

In the case of this clone: The junction shows a germline mismatch at one end, possibly a read error. The CDR3 is CASSSTPGGNEKLFF. DNA of the CDR3: TGTGCTAGCAGCTCAACACCAGGGGGAAATGAAAAACTGTTTTTT. The J gene is TRBJ1-4, the V gene TRBV7-7, with 7 bases fitting TRBD1. Germline loops: CDR1 SSHAT, CDR2 FNYEAQ (reference sequence). This CDR3 contains 15 residues.

This chain connects TRBV4-3 to TRBJ2-3, with 8 bases fitting TRBD2. Trimming took 4 bases from V and 0 from J; bases not matched to a gene: 9. This CDR3 has 17 amino acids. Germline lookup yields CDR1 LGHNA and CDR2 YSLEER. The CDR3 nucleotides are TGCGCCAGCAGCCTGGGGGCGGGGGGCGGTAGCACAGATACGCAGTATTTT. Its protein product is CASSLGAGGGSTDTQYF.

The CDR3 sequence: CASREQTLNEKLFF. CDR3 coding DNA: TGTGCCAGCAGGGAACAGACATTAAATGAAAAACTGTTTTTT. This chain joins TRBV6-4 and TRBJ1-4; D not certain. Trimming stripped 6 bases from V and 5 bases from J, with 13 bases between. Germline V lookup: CDR1 MRHNA, CDR2 SNTAGT. The CDR3 runs 14 residues.

V gene TRBV13 combines with J gene TRBJ2-2; no firm D call. Trimming pared 5 bases from V and 3 bases from J, leaving 7 bases between. From germline, CDR1 is PRHDT and CDR2 FYEKMQ (reference sequence). The CDR3 is made up of 13 amino acids. The DNA of the CDR3 is TGTGCCAGCAGCCCCCCGGACACCGGGGAGCTGTTTTTT. Protein: CASSPPDTGELFF.

The chain is built from TRBV9 and TRBJ1-2; perhaps TRBD1 as D (5 bases). The germline CDR1 and CDR2 sequences are SGDLS and YYNGEE. Trimming took off 4 bases at V and 3 bases at J, with 16 bases between the two ends. The length of the CDR3 is 15 residues. The DNA of the CDR3 is TGTGCCAGCAGCTTTAGGGGTGCACCGGACTATGGCTACACCTTC. This sequence encodes CASSFRGAPDYGYTF.

The chain recombines TRBV4-1 with TRBJ1-1, with D possibly TRBD1 on 6 matching bases. The ends were cut back, 1 base at V and 1 base at J, with 7 bases in the middle. Germline V gives CDR1 MGHRA, CDR2 YSYEKL. There are 14 residues in the CDR3. The CDR3 here is CASSQAGANTEAFF. In DNA, the CDR3 is TGCGCCAGCAGCCAAGCAGGGGCGAACACTGAAGCTTTCTTT.

The chain joins TRBV7-8 to TRBJ2-6; 7 bases align to TRBD1. The CDR3 length is 18 residues. Trimming cost V 2 bases and J 0 bases; bases outside gene matches: 7. Germline values: CDR1 SGHVS, CDR2 FQNEAQ. CDR3 sequence: CASSLTWDRPSGANVLTF. The CDR3 DNA reads as TGTGCCAGCAGCTTAACGTGGGACAGACCCTCTGGGGCCAACGTCCTGACTTTC.

This chain links TRBV11-3 with TRBJ2-7, with D tentatively TRBD2 (6 bases). The CDR3 loop spans 15 amino acids. Between the trimmed V and J ends, which lost 2 bases and 2 bases, there was a span of 13 bases. Germline V gene data show CDR1 as SGHNT and CDR2 as YENEEA. CDR3 DNA sequence: TGTGCCAGCAGCTTACTCGCGGGACCCCCCTACGAGCAGTACTTC. Amino acids: CASSLLAGPPYEQYF.

V gene TRBV3-1 (or the pseudogene TRBV3-2) combines with J gene TRBJ2-3; 12 nucleotides align to TRBD2. This CDR3 is 18 amino acids long. Unmatched junction bases numbered 9, after V lost 0 bases and J lost 5 bases. CDR1 and CDR2 from the germline V gene are LGHDT and YNNKEL (reference sequence). CDR3 nucleotide sequence: TGTGCCAGCAGCCAAGACCCAGGACTAGCGGGATTCGTAGATACGCAGTATTTT. It is translated as CASSQDPGLAGFVDTQYF.

This chain's CDR3 is CATSRGQSNEKLFF. Here the CDR3 DNA reads TGTGCCACCAGCAGAGGACAGAGTAATGAAAAACTGTTTTTT. The chain links TRBV15 to TRBJ1-4; D is perhaps TRBD1 (5 bases). Per the germline V gene, CDR1 is LNHNV and CDR2 is YYDKDF (reference sequence). This CDR3 has 14 amino acids. The V end lost 1 base, the J end lost 4 bases, and 7 bases lay between the germline ends.

Here the CDR3 DNA reads TGTGCCAGCAGCTTAGAAACTACTCTAGCCGAGCAGTTCTTC. Its protein product is CASSLETTLAEQFF. The rearrangement joins TRBV11-3 to TRBJ2-1; weak D call: TRBD2 (5 bases). The ends were cut back, 0 bases at V and 10 bases at J, with 13 bases in the middle. The CDR3 is 14 residues long. CDR1 SGHNT and CDR2 YENEEA come from the germline V gene.

The CDR3: CASSHGSRGTEAFF. Written as DNA, the CDR3 is TGTGCCAGCAGCCATGGGTCGCGAGGGACTGAAGCTTTCTTT. V gene TRBV3-1 (or the pseudogene TRBV3-2) combines with J gene TRBJ1-1; D is unclear. This CDR3 is built from 14 residues. Trimming pared 3 bases from V and 5 bases from J, leaving 13 bases between. CDR1 and CDR2 (germline): LGHDT, YNNKEL (reference sequence).

The chain employs TRBV5-1 and TRBJ2-3; 11 bases match TRBD2. Germline CDR1 and CDR2: SGHRS and YFSETQ. V shed 0 bases and J 0 bases; nucleotides not matched to a gene: 6. The CDR3 length is 18 residues. Here the CDR3 reads CASSLGLAGGSSTDTQYF. Written as DNA, the CDR3 is TGCGCCAGCAGCTTGGGTCTAGCGGGGGGCTCTAGCACAGATACGCAGTATTTT.